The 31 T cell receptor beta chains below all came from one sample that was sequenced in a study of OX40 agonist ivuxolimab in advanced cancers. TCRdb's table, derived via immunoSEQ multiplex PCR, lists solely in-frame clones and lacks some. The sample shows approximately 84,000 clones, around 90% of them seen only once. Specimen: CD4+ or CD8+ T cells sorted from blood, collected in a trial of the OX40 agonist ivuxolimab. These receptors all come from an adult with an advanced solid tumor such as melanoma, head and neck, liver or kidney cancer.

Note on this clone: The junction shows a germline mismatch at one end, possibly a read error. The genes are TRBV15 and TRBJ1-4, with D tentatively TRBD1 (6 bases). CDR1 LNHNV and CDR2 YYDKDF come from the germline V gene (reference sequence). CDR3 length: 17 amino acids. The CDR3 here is CATSRGGRFPISEKLFF. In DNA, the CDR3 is TGTGCCACCAGTAGAGGGGGTCGATTCCCAATCAGTGAAAAACTGTTTTTT.

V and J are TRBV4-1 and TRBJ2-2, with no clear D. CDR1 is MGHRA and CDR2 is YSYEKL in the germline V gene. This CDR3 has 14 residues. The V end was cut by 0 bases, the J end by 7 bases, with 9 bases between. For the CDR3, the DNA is TGCGCCAGCAGCCAAGATTTTGGGTTCGGGGAGCTGTTTTTT. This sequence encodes CASSQDFGFGELFF.

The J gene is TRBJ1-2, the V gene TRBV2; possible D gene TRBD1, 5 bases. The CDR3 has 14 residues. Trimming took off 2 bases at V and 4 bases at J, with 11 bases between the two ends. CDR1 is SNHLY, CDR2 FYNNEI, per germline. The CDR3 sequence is CASSESQGGYGYTF. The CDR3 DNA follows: TGTGCCAGCAGTGAATCGCAGGGCGGCTATGGCTACACCTTC.

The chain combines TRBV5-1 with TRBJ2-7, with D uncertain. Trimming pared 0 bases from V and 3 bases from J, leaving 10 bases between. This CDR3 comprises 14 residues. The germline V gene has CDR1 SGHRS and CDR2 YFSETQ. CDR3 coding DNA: TGCGCCAGCAGCTTGGAAGGGTTAGGCTACGAGCAGTACTTC. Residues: CASSLEGLGYEQYF.

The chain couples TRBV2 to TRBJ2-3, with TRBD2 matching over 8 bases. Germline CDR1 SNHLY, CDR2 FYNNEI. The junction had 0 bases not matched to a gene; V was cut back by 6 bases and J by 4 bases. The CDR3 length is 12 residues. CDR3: CASRAGADTQYF. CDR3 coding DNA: TGTGCCAGCAGAGCGGGGGCAGATACGCAGTATTTT.

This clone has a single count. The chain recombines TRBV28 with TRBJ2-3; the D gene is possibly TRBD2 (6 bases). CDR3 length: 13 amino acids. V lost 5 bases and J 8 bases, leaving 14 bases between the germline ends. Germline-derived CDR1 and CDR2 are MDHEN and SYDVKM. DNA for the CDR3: TGTGCCAGCAGTCGGGGAAAGGGAGGTACGCAGTATTTT. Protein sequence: CASSRGKGGTQYF.

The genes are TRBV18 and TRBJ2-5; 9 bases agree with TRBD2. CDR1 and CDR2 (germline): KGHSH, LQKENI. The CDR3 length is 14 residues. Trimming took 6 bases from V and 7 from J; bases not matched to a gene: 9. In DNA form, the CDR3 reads TGTGCCAGCTCCTCTAGCGGGGACGAGGCGACCCAGTACTTC. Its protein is CASSSSGDEATQYF.

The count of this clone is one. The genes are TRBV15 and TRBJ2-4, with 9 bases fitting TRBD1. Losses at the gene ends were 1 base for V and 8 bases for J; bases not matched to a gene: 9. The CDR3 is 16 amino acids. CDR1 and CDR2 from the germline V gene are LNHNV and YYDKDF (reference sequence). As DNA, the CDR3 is TGTGCCACCAGCAGAGCGGACAGGGGCAATGAGGACATTCAGTACTTC. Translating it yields CATSRADRGNEDIQYF.

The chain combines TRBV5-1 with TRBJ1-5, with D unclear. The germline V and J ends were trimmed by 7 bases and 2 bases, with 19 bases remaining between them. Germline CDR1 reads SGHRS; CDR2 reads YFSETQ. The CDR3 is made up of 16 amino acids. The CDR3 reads CASPGPPWLGNQPQHF. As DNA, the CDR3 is TGCGCCAGCCCCGGGCCTCCTTGGTTAGGCAATCAGCCCCAGCATTTT.

The CDR3 bases are TGTGCCAGCAGTTCGGGACAGGGCTACGAGCAGTACTTC. The encoded protein is CASSSGQGYEQYF. The chain employs TRBV2 and TRBJ2-7; 9 nucleotides align to TRBD1. Germline assignment: CDR1 SNHLY and CDR2 FYNNEI. The junction had 2 bases not matched to a gene; V was cut back by 5 bases and J by 3 bases. This CDR3 spans 13 amino acids.

DNA of the CDR3: TGTGCCAGCAGCTTAGTGGGACTAGCAGGTGAGCAGTTCTTC. This translates into CASSLVGLAGEQFF. The chain links TRBV11-2 to TRBJ2-1, with 9 bases matching TRBD2. Trimming took 1 base from V and 9 from J; bases not matched to a gene: 4. The germline V gene has CDR1 SGHAT and CDR2 FQNNGV. The CDR3 length is 14 residues.

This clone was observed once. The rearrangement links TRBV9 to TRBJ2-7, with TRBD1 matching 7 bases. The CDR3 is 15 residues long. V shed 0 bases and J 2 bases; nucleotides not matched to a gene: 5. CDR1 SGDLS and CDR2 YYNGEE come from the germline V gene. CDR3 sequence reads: CASSVGATGAYEQYF. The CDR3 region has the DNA TGTGCCAGCAGCGTAGGCGCCACAGGGGCCTACGAGCAGTACTTC.

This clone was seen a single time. The chain's CDR3 is CSVDLGAPGEGNYGYTF. In DNA form, the CDR3 reads TGCAGCGTTGATTTAGGGGCCCCCGGGGAGGGGAACTATGGCTACACCTTC. The V and J genes are TRBV29-1 and TRBJ1-2; a possible D gene is TRBD1 (5 bases). V gave up 3 bases and J gave up 2 bases, with 22 bases separating them. The CDR3 spans 17 residues. In germline, CDR1 is SQVTM, CDR2 ANQGSEA.

CDR3 nucleotides: TGCGCCAGCAGTACTACTAGCAATCAGCCCCAGCATTTT. This codes for CASSTTSNQPQHF. This chain uses TRBV10-2 with TRBJ1-5; D call uncertain. The ends were cut back, 5 bases at V and 0 bases at J, with 5 bases in the middle. The CDR3 is 13 amino acids. The germline V gene has CDR1 WSHSY and CDR2 SAAADI.

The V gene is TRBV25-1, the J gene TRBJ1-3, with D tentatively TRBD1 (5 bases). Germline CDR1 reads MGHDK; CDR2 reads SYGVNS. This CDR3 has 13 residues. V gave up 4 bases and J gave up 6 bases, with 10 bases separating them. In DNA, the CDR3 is TGTGCCAGCAGTGCTTGGGGGTTAAACACCATATATTTT. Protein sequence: CASSAWGLNTIYF.

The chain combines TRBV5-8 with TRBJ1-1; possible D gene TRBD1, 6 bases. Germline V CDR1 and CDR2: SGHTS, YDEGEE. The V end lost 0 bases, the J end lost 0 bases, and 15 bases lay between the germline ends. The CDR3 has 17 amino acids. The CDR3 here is CASSLVGAVELNTEAFF. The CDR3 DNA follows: TGTGCCAGCAGCTTGGTGGGGGCCGTGGAACTGAACACTGAAGCTTTCTTT.

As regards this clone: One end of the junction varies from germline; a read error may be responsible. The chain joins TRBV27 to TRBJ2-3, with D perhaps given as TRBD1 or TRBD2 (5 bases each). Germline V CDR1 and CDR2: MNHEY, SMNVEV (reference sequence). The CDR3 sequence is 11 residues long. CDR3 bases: TGTGCCAGCACCATCGGAGTTGGAGGACACTTT. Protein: CASTIGVGGHF.

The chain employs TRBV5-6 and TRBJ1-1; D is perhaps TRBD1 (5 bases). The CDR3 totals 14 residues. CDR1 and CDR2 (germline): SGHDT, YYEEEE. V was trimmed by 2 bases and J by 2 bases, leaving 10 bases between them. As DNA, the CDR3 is TGTGCCAGCAGCTTATTCAGGGCCAACACTGAAGCTTTCTTT. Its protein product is CASSLFRANTEAFF.

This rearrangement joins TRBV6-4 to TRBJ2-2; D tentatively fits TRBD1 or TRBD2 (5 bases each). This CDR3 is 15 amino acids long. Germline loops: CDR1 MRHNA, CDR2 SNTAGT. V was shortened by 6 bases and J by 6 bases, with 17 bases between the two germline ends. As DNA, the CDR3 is TGTGCCAGCAGAGGGGAGCCCAACATCCCCGGGGAGCTGTTTTTT. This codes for CASRGEPNIPGELFF.

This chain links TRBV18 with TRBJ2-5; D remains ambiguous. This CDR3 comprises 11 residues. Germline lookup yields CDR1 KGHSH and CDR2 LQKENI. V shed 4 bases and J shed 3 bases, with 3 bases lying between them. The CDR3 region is CASSLEETQYF. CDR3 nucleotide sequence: TGTGCCAGCTCACTGGAAGAGACCCAGTACTTC.

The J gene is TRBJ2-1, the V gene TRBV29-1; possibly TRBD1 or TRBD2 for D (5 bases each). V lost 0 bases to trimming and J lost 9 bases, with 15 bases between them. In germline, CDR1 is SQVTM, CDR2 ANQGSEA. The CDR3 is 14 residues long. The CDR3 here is CSVEDGSGRIEQFF. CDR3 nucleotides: TGCAGCGTTGAAGATGGTTCGGGGCGTATTGAGCAGTTCTTC.

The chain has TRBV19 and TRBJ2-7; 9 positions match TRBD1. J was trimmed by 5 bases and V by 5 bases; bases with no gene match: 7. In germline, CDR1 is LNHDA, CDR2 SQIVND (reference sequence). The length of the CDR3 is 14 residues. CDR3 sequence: CASSFPGQGNEQYF. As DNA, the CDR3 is TGTGCCAGTAGTTTTCCGGGACAGGGCAACGAGCAGTACTTC.

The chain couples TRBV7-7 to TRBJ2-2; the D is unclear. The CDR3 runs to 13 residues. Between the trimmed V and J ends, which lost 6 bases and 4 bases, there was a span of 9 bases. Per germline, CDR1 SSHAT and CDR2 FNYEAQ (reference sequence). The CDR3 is CASSWAVTGELFF. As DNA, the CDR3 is TGTGCCAGCAGTTGGGCCGTCACCGGGGAGCTGTTTTTT.

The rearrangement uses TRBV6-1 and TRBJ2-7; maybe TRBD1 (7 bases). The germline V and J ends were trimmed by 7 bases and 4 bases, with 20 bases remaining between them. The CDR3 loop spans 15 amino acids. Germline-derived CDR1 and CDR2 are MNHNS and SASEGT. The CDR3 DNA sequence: TGTGCCAGCACCCTCGTGGGGGGACAGACTTACGAGCAGTACTTC. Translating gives CASTLVGGQTYEQYF.

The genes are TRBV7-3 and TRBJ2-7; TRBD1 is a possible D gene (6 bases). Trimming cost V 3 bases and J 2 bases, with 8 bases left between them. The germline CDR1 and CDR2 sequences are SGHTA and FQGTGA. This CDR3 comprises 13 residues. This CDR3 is CASSLAGAYEQYF. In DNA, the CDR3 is TGTGCCAGCAGCTTGGCAGGGGCCTACGAGCAGTACTTC.

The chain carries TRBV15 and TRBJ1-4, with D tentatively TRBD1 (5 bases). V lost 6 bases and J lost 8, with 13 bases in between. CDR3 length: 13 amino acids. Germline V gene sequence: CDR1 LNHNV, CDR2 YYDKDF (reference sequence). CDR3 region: CATRGTVREKLFF. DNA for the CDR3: TGTGCCACCAGAGGGACCGTCCGCGAAAAACTGTTTTTT.

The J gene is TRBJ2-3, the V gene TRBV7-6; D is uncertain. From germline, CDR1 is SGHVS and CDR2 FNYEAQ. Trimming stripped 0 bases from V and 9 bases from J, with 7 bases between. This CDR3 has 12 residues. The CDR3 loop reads CASSLAGHTQYF. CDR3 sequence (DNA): TGTGCCAGCAGCTTAGCGGGCCACACGCAGTATTTT.

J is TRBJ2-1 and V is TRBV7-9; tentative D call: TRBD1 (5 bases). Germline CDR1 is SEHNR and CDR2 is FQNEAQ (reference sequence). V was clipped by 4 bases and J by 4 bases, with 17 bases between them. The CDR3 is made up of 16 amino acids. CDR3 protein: CASSSPGRADYNEQFF. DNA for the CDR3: TGTGCCAGCAGCTCCCCGGGCAGGGCTGATTACAATGAGCAGTTCTTC.

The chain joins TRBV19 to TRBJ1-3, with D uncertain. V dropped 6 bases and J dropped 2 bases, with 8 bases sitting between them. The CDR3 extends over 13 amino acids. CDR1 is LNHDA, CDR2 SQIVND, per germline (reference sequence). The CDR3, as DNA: TGTGCCAGTAGAGACACTACTGGAAACACCATATATTTT. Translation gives CASRDTTGNTIYF.

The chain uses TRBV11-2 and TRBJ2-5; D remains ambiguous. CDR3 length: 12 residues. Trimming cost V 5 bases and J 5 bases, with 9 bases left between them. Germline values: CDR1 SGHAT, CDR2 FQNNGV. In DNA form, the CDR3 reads TGTGCCAGCAGCCCGACCGGGGAGACCCAGTACTTC. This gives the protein CASSPTGETQYF.

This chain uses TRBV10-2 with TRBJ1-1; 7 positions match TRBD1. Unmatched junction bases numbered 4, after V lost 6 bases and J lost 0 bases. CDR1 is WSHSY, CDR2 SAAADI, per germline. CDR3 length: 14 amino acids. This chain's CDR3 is CASRTGTLNTEAFF. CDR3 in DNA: TGCGCCAGCAGGACAGGGACTTTGAACACTGAAGCTTTCTTT.